Listed here is a single T cell receptor (beta chain). No antigen is known for it. The source of the sample is a study of CD8+ T cells in alopecia areata. Study conclusions and caveats: Higher clonality than in normal scalp was seen in lesional scalp, especially alopecia totalis/universalis. Patients showed less clear TCR sequence sharing than mice, possibly partly because of HLA diversity.

The CDR3 is 13 residues long. Germline CDR1 SGHDT, CDR2 YYEEEE. Deletions cut 6 bases from V and 8 bases from J, with 15 bases between. Alopecia areata patients had lesional scalp punch biopsies and peripheral blood taken from them. Investigators isolated RNA and reverse transcribed it into cDNA to act as the sequencing template. The assay was immunoSEQ multiplex PCR, and TCRdb's table has in-frame clones only and misses some. This repertoire shows about 130,000 clones, 45% to 60% found once; its top ten account for less than 5.5%. The chain couples TRBV5-6 to TRBJ2-1; weak D call: TRBD2 (6 bases). This TCR was sampled from a human donor with alopecia areata. Sequences were derived from CD4+ T cells sorted from blood, sampled at week 0. This CDR3 is CASTRLVDHEQFF. DNA of the CDR3: TGTGCCAGCACCAGACTAGTTGACCATGAGCAGTTCTTC. The whole variable domain, remainder taken from reference TRBV5-6 and TRBJ2-1, is DAGVTQSPTHLIKTRGQQVTLRCSPKSGHDTVSWYQQALGQGPQFIFQYYEEEERQRGNFPDRFSGHQFPNYSSELNVNALLLGDSALYLCASTRLVDHEQFFGPGTRLTVL.